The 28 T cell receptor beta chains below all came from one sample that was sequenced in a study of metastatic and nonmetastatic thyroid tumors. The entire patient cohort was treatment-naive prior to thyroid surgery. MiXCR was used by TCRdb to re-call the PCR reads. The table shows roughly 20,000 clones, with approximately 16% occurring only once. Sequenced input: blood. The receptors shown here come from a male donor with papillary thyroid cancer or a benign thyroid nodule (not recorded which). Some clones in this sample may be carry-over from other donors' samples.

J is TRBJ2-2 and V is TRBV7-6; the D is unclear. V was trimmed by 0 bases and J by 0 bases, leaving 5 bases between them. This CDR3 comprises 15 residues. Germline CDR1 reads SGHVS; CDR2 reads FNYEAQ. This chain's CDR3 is CASSLASTNTGELFF. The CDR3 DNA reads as TGTGCCAGCAGCTTAGCGTCTACGAACACCGGGGAGCTGTTTTTT. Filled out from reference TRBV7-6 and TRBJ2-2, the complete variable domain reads GAGVSQSPRYKVTKRGQDVALRCDPISGHVSLYWYRQALGQGPEFLTYFNYEAQQDKSGLPNDRFSAERPEGSISTLTIQRTEQRDSAMYRCASSLASTNTGELFFGEGSRLTVL.

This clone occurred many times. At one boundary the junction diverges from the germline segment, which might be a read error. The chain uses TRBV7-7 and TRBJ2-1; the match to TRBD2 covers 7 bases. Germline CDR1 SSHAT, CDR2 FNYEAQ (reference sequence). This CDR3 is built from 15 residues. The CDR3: CASSFAPAGHNEQFF. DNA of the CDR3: TGTGCTAGCAGCTTCGCCCCAGCGGGACACAATGAGCAGTTCTTC. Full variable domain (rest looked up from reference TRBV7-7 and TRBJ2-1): GAGVSQSPRYKVTKRGQDVTLRCDPISSHATLYWYQQALGQGPEFLTYFNYEAQPDKSGLPSDRFSAERPEGSISTLTIQRTEQRDSAMYRCASSFAPAGHNEQFFGPGTRLTVL.

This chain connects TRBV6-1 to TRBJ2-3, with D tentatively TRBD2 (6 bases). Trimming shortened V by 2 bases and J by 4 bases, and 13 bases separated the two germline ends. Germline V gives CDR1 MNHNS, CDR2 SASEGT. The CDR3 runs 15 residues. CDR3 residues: CASSEFSGGSDTQYF. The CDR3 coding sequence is TGTGCCAGCAGTGAATTTAGCGGTGGGTCAGATACGCAGTATTTT.

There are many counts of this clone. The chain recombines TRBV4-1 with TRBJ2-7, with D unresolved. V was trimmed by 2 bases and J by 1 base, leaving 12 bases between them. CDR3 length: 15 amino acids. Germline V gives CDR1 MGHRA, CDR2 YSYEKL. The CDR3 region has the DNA TGCGCCAGCAGCCAAAATTCAGGTTCTTCCTACGAGCAGTACTTC. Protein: CASSQNSGSSYEQYF.

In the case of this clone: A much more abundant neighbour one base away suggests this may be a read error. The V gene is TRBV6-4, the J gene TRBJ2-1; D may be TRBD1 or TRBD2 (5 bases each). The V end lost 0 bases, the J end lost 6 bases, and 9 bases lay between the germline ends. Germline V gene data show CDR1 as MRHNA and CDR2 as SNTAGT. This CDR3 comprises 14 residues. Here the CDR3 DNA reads TGTGCCAGCAGTGACTCGTGGGACCCCAATGAGCAGTTCTTC. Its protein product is CASSDSWDPNEQFF.

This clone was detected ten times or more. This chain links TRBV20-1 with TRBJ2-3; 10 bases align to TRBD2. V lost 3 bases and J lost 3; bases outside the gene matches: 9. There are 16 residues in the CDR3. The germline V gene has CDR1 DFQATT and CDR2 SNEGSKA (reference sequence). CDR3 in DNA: TGCAGTGCTAGCCCTAGCGGGAGAATAGGGACAGATACGCAGTATTTT. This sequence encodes CSASPSGRIGTDTQYF.

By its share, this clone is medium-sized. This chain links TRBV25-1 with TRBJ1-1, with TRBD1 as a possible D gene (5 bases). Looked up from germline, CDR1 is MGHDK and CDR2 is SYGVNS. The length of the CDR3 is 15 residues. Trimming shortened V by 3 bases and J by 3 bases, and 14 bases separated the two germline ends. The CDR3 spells CASSDKGWGDTEAFF. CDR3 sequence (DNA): TGTGCCAGCAGTGATAAAGGGTGGGGGGACACTGAAGCTTTCTTT.

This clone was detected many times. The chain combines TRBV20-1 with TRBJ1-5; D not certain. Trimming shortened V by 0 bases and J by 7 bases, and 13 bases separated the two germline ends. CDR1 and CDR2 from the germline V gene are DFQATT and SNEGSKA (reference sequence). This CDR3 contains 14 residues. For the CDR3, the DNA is TGCAGTGCTAGAGATTTTGCTACGGGGCAGCCCCAGCATTTT. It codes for CSARDFATGQPQHF.

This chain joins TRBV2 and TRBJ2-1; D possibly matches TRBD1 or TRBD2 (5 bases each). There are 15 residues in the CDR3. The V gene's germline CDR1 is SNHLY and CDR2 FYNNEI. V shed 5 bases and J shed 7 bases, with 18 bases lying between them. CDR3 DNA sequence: TGTGCCAGCAGTCCGGGACCAAGTCTGCTGAATGAGCAGTTCTTC. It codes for CASSPGPSLLNEQFF.

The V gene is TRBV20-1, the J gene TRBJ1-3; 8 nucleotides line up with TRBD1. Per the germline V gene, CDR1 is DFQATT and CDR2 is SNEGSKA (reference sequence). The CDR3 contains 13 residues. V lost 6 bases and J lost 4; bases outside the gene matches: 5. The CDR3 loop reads CSAAGQGGNTIYF. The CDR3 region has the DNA TGCAGTGCCGCCGGACAGGGAGGAAACACCATATATTTT.

In nucleotides, the CDR3 is TGCAGTGTTCTAAAGCGGGAGGGCACAGATACGCAGTATTTT. This sequence encodes CSVLKREGTDTQYF. The rearrangement uses TRBV20-1 and TRBJ2-3; 9 bases agree with TRBD2. CDR3 size: 14 residues. V was clipped by 7 bases and J by 1 base; unmatched bases: 6. The germline V gene encodes CDR1 DFQATT and CDR2 SNEGSKA (reference sequence).

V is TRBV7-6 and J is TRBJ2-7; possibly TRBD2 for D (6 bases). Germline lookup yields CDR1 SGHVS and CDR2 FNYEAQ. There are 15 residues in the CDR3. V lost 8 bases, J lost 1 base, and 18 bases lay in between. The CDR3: CASVGGTGDSYEQYF. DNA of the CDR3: TGTGCCAGCGTTGGTGGTACGGGGGATTCCTACGAGCAGTACTTC.

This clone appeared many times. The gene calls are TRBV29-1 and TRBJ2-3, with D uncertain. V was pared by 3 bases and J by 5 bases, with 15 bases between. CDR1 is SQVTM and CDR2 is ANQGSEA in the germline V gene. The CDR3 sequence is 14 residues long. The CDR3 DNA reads TGCAGCGTTGAGGTCTGGGCCCTTGGAGATACGCAGTATTTT. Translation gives CSVEVWALGDTQYF.

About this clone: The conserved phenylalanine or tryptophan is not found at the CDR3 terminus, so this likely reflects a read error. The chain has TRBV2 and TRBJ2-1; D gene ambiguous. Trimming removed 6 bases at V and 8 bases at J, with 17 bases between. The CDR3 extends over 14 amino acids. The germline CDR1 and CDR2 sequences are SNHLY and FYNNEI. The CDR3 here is CASSRLRASYEQFL. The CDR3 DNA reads TGTGCCAGCAGCCGCTTAAGGGCCTCGTATGAGCAGTTCCTC.

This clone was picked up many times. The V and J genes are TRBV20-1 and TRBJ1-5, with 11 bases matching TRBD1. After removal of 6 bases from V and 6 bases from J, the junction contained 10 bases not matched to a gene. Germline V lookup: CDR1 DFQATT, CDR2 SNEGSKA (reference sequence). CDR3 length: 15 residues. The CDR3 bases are TGCAGTGCCGCCCGGACAGGGGGCGCGGGTCAGCCCCAGCATTTT. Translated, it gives CSAARTGGAGQPQHF.

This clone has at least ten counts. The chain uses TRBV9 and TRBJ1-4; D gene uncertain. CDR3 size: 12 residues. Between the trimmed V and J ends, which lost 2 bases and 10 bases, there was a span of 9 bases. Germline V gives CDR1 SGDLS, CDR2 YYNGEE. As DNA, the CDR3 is TGTGCCAGCAGCGTTGGTGTCGGAAAACTGTTTTTT. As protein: CASSVGVGKLFF.

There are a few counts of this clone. The CDR3: CATSSEAGGSPYNEQFF. CDR3 in DNA: TGTGCCACCTCATCCGAAGCGGGAGGGTCCCCCTACAATGAGCAGTTCTTC. The chain recombines TRBV27 with TRBJ2-1, with 10 bases lining up with TRBD2. V lost 10 bases to trimming and J lost 2 bases; unmatched junction nucleotides: 14. The CDR3 is made up of 17 amino acids. Germline CDR1 and CDR2: MNHEY and SMNVEV (reference sequence).

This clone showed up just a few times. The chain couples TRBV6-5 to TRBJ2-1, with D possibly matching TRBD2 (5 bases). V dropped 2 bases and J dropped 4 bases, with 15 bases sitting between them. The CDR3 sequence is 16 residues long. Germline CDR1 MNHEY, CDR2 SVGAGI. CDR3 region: CASSYNSGSRYNEQFF. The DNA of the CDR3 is TGTGCCAGCAGTTACAATTCGGGGTCCCGTTACAATGAGCAGTTCTTC.

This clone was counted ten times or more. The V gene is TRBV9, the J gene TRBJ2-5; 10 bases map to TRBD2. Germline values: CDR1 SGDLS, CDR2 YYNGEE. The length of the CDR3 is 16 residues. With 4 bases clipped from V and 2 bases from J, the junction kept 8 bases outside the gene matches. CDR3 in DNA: TGTGCCAGCAGCTTCGCCCGGACTAGCGGACAAGAGACCCAGTACTTC. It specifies CASSFARTSGQETQYF.

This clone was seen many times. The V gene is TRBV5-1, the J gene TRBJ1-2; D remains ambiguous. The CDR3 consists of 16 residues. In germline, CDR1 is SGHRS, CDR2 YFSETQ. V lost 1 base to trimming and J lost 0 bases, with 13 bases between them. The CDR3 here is CASSLTPRTTNYGYTF. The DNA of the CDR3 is TGCGCCAGCAGCTTGACCCCCCGGACCACTAACTATGGCTACACCTTC.

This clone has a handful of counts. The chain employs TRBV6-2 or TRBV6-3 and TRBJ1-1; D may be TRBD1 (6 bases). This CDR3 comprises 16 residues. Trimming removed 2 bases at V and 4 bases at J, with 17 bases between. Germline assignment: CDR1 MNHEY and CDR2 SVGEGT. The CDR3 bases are TGTGCCAGCAGTTACGGACAGTGGTCAGGTGGCACTGAAGCTTTCTTT. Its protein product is CASSYGQWSGGTEAFF.

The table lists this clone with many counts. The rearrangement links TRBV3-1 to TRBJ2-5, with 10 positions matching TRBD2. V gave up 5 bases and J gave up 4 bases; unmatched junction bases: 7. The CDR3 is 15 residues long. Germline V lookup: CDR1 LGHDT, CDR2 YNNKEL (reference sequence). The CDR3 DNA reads TGTGCCAGCAGCAAATTAAGCGGGGGGGGAGAGACCCAGTACTTC. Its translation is CASSKLSGGGETQYF.

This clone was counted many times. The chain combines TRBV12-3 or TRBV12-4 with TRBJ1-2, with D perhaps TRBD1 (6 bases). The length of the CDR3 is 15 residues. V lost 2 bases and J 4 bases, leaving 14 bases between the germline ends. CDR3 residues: CASSLLQGKGYGYTF. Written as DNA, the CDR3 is TGTGCCAGCAGTTTATTGCAGGGGAAAGGCTATGGCTACACCTTC.

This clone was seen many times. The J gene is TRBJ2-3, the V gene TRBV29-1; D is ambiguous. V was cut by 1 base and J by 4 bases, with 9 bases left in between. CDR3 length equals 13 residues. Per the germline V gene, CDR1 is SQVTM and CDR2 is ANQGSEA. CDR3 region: CSVEGTVADTQYF. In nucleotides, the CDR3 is TGCAGCGTTGAAGGTACCGTGGCAGATACGCAGTATTTT.

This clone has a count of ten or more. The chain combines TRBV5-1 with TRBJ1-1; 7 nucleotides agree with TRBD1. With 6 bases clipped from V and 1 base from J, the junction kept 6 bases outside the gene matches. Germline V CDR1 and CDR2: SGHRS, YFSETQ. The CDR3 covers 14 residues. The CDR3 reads CASTPTGPNTEAFF. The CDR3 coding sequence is TGCGCCAGCACCCCGACAGGGCCGAACACTGAAGCTTTCTTT.

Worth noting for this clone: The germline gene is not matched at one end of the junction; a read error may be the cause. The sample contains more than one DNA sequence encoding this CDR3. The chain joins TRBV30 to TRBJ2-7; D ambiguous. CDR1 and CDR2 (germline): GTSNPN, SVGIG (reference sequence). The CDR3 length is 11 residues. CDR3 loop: CAWSISLEQYF. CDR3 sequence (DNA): TGTGCCTGGAGTATTTCTCTCGAGCAGTATTTC.

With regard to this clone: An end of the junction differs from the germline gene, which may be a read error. CDR3 in DNA: TGTTCCAGCAGTCGTTCCATGAGGGAGACCCAGTACTTC. As protein: CSSSRSMRETQYF. The V and J genes are TRBV2 and TRBJ2-5; D gene uncertain. This CDR3 is 13 amino acids long. Germline CDR1 and CDR2: SNHLY and FYNNEI.

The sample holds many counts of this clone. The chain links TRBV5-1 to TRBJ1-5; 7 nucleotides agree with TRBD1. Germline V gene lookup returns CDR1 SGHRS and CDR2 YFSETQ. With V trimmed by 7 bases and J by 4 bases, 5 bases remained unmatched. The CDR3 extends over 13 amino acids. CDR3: CASRRDRNQPQHF. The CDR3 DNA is TGCGCCAGCCGTAGGGACAGAAATCAGCCCCAGCATTTT.